The subject of this entry is one T cell receptor beta chain. This clonotype came up many times. The antigen it binds to is not known. Qualities for individual bases were not recorded, and no much larger clone is one base off. This sample was included in a study of neurological immune-mediated disorders (dated by TCRdb to the late 2010s). General notes on the study: Peripheral blood TCR-beta repertoires from patients with HTLV-I-associated myelopathy (HAM/TSP), patients with multiple sclerosis, and healthy controls were compared in the study using UMI-based sequencing. Alongside PBMC samples, the set of more than 85 TCR-beta libraries contained longitudinal samples, technical triplicates, and paired CD4+ and CD8+ T-cell subsets that had been sorted. The cohort was made up of 68 subjects, consisting of about 14 HAM/TSP patients, roughly 35 multiple sclerosis patients and approximately 20 healthy controls.

Results the study describes overall, beyond this receptor: TCR clonal expansion was highest in HAM/TSP patients and lowest in MS patients, with MS patients falling below even healthy controls. No identical CDR3 amino acid sequences were shared among expanded clones across subjects, suggesting private TCR-beta repertoires in all groups.

cDNA was synthesized by template-switch 5'RACE using a primer carrying a 10-nucleotide random unique molecular identifier by which each TCR transcript was tagged. Every sequencing run yielded over 170 million TCR-beta sequences covering 15-18 subjects. Total RNA was extracted with the RNeasy kit. TCR-beta VDJ regions were amplified with primers for the TCR constant region and the 5'RACE anchor, using the KAPA Real-time Library Amplification kit. A first PCR added sample indexes and Illumina adaptors, after which a second PCR increased the library yield. After Ampure bead purification, the roughly 650 bp TCR product was size-selected on a 2% E-gel SizeSelection system. Before pooling, libraries had their quality checked on a Bioanalyzer, their concentration measured with Qubit, and their quantity determined with the Kapa Library Quantification kit. Paired-end 2 x 150 bp sequencing of the libraries was performed on an Illumina HiSeq 2500. To increase sequence diversity, roughly 24-32% phiX was spiked into each library pool. The paper's processing steps were these. Quality-filtered reads were processed with the UMI-based MiGEC pipeline, and over 75% of raw TCR sequences were removed by the MiGEC pipeline during error correction. IMGT germline references were used for alignment of VDJ genes, and clonotypes were defined by a unique CDR3 amino acid sequence together with V-J genes. VDJtools evaluated clonal expansion, Shannon diversity and CDR3 relatedness (CalcPairwiseDistances, ClusterSamples); CLCbio workbench built phylogenetic trees. Clones with at least 8 unique UMIs were defined as expanded, with this threshold being based on coefficient-of-variation modelling across technical triplicates. TCRdb ran its own pipeline on the public reads, namely fastp trimming at Q25 and MiXCR clone calling, and kept in-frame beta chains. Records with the same CDR3 protein are collapsed into one entry carrying the most frequent genes and DNA. The V and J calls here are based on TCRdb, not the publication. The sample profile shows about 37,000 distinct CDR3 sequences; roughly 12% of them were found once. Over 3.5% of the sample comes from the top ten.

For the sorted-subset TCR libraries, the starting material was over 750,000 sorted CD4+ or CD8+ T cells. PBMCs were separated from peripheral blood using Ficoll-Hypaque density gradient centrifugation and then cryopreserved in liquid nitrogen. Paired sorted CD4+ and CD8+ subsets came from healthy controls, HAM/TSP patients and MS patients. Counted from cysteine to phenylalanine, this CDR3 has 15 amino acids. The DNA shown is the 45-base CDR3, in frame from base 1. For CDR1 and CDR2, the germline V gene lists SGHDT and YYEEEE. The germline V and J ends show losses of 4 bases and 1 base respectively, and no gene match explains 3 bases of the junction.

Here the chain combines TRBV5-6 and TRBJ2-1; 9 central nucleotides agree with TRBD1. The clonotype comes from a woman in her twenties or thirties with HTLV-1-associated myelopathy (HAM/TSP). What was sequenced was CD4+ T cells from blood. The CDR3 in this case is CASSRTGVSYNEQFF. The DNA sequence is TGTGCCAGCAGCCGGACAGGGGTTTCCTACAATGAGCAGTTCTTC. Reference TRBV5-6 and TRBJ2-1 genes cover what lies past the CDR3, so the full variable domain is DAGVTQSPTHLIKTRGQQVTLRCSPKSGHDTVSWYQQALGQGPQFIFQYYEEEERQRGNFPDRFSGHQFPNYSSELNVNALLLGDSALYLCASSRTGVSYNEQFFGPGTRLTVL.